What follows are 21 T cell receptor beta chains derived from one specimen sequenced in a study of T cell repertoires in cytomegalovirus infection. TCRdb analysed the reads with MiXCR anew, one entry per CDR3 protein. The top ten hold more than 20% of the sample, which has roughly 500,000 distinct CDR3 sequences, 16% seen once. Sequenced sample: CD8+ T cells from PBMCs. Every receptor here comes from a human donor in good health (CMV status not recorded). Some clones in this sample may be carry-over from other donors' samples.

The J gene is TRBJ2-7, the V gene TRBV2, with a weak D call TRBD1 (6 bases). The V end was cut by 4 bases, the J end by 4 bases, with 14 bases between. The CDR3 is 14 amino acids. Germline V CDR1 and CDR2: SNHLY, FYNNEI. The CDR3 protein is CASSARDTIYEQYF. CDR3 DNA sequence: TGTGCCAGCAGTGCTCGGGACACAATTTACGAGCAGTACTTC.

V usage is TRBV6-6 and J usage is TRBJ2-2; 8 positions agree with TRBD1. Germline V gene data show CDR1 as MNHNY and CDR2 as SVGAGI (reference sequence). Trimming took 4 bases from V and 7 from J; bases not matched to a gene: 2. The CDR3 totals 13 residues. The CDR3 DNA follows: TGTGCCAGCAGTTCCACAGGGGGCGGGGAGCTGTTTTTT. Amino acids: CASSSTGGGELFF.

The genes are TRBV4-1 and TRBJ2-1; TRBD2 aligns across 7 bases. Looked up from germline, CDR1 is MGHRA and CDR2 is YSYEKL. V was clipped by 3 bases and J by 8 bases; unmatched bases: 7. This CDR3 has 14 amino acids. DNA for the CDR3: TGCGCCAGCAGCCAGGAACTAGCGCTGGATGAGCAGTTCTTC. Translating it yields CASSQELALDEQFF.

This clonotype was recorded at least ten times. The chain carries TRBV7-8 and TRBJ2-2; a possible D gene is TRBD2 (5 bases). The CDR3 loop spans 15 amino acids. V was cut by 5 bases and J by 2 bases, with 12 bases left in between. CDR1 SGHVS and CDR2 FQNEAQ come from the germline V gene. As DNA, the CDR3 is TGTGCCAGCAGCCACGGGGTTCCCAACACCGGGGAGCTGTTTTTT. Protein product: CASSHGVPNTGELFF.

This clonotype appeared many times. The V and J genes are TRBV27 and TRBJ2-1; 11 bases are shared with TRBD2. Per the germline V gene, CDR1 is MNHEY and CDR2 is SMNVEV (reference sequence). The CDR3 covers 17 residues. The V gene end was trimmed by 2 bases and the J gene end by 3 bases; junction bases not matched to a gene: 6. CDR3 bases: TGTGCCAGCAGTTTAATACTAGCGGGAGAGGACTACAATGAGCAGTTCTTC. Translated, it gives CASSLILAGEDYNEQFF.

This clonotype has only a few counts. CDR3 protein: CASSLSGYDPGRGYEQYF. CDR3 bases: TGTGCCAGCAGTTTATCGGGGTATGACCCCGGCAGGGGATACGAGCAGTACTTC. V is TRBV27 and J is TRBJ2-7; TRBD1 might be the D (6 bases). Trimming pared 0 bases from V and 4 bases from J, leaving 22 bases between. The CDR3 runs to 18 residues. Germline V CDR1 and CDR2: MNHEY, SMNVEV (reference sequence).

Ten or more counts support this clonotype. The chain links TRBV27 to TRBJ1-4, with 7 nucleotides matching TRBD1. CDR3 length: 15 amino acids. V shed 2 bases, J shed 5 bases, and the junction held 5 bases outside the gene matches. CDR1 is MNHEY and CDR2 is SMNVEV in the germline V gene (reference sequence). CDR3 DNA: TGTGCCAGCAGTTTACGGGACAGTCAGAATGAAAAACTGTTTTTT. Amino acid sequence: CASSLRDSQNEKLFF.

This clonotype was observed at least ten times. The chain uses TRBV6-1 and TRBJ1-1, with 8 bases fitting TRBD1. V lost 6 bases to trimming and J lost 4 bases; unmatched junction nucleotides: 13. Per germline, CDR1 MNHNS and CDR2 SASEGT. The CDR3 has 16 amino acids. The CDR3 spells CASSHPQQGGFTEAFF. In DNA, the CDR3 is TGTGCCAGCAGCCACCCTCAACAGGGGGGATTCACTGAAGCTTTCTTT.

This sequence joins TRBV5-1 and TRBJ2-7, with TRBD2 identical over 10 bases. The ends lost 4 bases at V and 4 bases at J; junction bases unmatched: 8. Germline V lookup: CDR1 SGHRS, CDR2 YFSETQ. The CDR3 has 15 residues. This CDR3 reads CASSPGASGGYEQYF. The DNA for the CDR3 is TGCGCCAGCAGCCCCGGGGCTAGCGGGGGTTACGAGCAGTACTTC.

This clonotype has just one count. The DNA for the CDR3 is TGTGCCAGTAGTGTAACCCCAGGGACTGAAGCTTTCTTT. Translated: CASSVTPGTEAFF. J is TRBJ1-1 and V is TRBV19; tentatively, D is TRBD1 (5 bases). The CDR3 length is 13 residues. V lost 5 bases and J 5 bases, leaving 12 bases between the germline ends. Germline V gene lookup returns CDR1 LNHDA and CDR2 SQIVND (reference sequence).

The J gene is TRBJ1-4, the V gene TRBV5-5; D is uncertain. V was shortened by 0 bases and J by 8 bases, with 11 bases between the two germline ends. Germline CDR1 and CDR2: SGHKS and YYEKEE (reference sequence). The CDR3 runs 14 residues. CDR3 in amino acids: CASSLGWVEEKLFF. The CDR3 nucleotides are TGTGCCAGCAGCTTGGGCTGGGTTGAGGAAAAACTGTTTTTT.

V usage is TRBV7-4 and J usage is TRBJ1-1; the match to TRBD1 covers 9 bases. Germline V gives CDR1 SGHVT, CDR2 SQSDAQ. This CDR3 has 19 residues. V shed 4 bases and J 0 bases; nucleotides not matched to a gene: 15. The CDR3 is CASSSRGQGLTRMNTEAFF. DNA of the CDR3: TGTGCCAGCAGCTCCCGGGGACAGGGTTTGACTCGCATGAACACTGAAGCTTTCTTT.

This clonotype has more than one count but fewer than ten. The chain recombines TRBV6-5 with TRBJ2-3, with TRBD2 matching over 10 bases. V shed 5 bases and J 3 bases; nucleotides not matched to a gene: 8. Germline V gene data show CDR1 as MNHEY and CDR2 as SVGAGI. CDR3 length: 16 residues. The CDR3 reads CASSPIAGGPTDTQYF. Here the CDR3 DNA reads TGTGCCAGCAGTCCCATAGCGGGGGGCCCTACAGATACGCAGTATTTT.

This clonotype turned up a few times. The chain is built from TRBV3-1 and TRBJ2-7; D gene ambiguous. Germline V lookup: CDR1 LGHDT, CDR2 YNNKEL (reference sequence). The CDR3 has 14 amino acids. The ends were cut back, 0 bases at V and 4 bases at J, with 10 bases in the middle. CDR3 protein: CASSQEMVQYEQYF. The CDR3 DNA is TGTGCCAGCAGCCAAGAGATGGTACAGTACGAGCAGTACTTC.

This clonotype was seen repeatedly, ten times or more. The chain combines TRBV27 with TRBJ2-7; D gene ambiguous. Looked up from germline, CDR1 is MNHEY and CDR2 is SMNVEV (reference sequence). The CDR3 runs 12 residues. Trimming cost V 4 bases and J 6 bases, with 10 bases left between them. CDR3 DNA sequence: TGTGCCAGCAGTTGCCCGCTGTGCGAGCAGTACTTC. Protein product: CASSCPLCEQYF.

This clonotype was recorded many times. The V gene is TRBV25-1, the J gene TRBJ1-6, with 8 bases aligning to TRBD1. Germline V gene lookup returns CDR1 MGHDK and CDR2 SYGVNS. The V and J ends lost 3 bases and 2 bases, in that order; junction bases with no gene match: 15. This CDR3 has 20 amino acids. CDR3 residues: CASSDANMEAGGPYNSPLHF. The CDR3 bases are TGTGCCAGCAGTGACGCTAACATGGAGGCAGGGGGCCCCTATAATTCACCCCTCCACTTT.

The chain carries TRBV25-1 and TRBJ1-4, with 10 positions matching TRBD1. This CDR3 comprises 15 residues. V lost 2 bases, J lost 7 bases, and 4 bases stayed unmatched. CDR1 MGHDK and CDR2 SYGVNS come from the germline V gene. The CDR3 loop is CASSEGTGVGEKLFF. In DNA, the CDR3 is TGTGCCAGCAGTGAAGGGACAGGGGTCGGTGAAAAACTGTTTTTT.

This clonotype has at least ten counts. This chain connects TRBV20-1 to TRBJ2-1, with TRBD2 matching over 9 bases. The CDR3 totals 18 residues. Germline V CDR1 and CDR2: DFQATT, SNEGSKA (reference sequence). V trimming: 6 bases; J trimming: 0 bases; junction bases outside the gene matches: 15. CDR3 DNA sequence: TGCAGTGCCCCTCCCGGTACGCAGCGGGAGGACTCCTACAATGAGCAGTTCTTC. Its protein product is CSAPPGTQREDSYNEQFF.

The CDR3 protein is CASSQRMDPNTEAFF. The CDR3 nucleotides are TGTGCCAGCAGCCAACGTATGGACCCGAACACTGAAGCTTTCTTT. The chain uses TRBV14 and TRBJ1-1; D uncertain. The V end was cut by 2 bases, the J end by 1 base, with 11 bases between. The CDR3 loop spans 15 amino acids. CDR1 is SGHDN, CDR2 FVKESK, per germline.

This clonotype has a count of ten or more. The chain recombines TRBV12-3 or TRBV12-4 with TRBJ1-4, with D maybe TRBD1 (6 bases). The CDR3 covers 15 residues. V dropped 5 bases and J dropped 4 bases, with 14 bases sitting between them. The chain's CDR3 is CASSESRGYNEKLFF. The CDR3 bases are TGTGCCAGCAGTGAATCCAGGGGTTATAATGAAAAACTGTTTTTT.

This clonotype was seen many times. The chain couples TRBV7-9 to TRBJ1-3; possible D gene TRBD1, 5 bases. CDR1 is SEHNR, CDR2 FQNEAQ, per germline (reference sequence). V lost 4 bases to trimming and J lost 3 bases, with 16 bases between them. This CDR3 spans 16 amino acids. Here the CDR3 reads CASSSDSDGLGNTIYF. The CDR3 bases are TGTGCCAGCAGCTCCGACAGCGACGGCCTTGGAAACACCATATATTTT.